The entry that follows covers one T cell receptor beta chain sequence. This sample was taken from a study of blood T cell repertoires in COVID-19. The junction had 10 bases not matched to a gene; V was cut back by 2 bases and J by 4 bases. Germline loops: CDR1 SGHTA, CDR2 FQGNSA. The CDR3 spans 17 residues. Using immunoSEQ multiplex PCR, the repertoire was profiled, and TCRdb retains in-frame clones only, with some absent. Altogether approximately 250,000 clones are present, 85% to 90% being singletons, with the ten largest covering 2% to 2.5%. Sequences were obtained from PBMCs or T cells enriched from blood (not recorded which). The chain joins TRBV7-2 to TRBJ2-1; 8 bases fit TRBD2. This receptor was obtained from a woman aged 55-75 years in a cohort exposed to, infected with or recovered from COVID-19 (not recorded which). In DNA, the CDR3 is TGTGCCAGCAGCTTACTTGGGGTCGGGGGGGTGTACAATGAGCAGTTCTTC. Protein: CASSLLGVGGVYNEQFF.